A selection of T cell receptor beta chains follows, all from one sample in a study of T cell changes during pregnancy in multiple sclerosis. Produced via immunoSEQ multiplex PCR; TCRdb's table is partial and in-frame only. Here the sample spans about 98,000 clones, around 92% being singletons. This material consisted of peripheral blood, taken after pregnancy. These receptors were taken from a female donor in good health, enrolled as a control in a pregnancy study. The CDR3 runs from the conserved cysteine through the conserved F or W. A D gene is named only where the DNA matches it firmly. Where a row states a size, it is once, few, many or the class of an expanded clone; other rows omit it.

TRBV9	NA	NA	TRBJ1-4	CASSVDSFNEKLFF	TGTGCCAGCAGCGTCGACAGCTTTAATGAAAAACTGTTTTTT
TRBV5-6	NA	once	TRBJ2-1	CASSAQGLNEQFF	TGTGCCAGCAGCGCACAGGGTCTCAATGAGCAGTTCTTC
TRBV5-6	NA	NA	TRBJ1-4	CASSFQGREKLFF	TGTGCCAGCAGCTTCCAGGGCAGAGAAAAACTGTTTTTT
TRBV6-1	TRBD1	NA	TRBJ2-3	CASSGDRVTDTQYF	TGTGCCAGCAGTGGAGACAGGGTCACAGATACGCAGTATTTT
TRBV29-1	NA	NA	TRBJ2-7	CSVEGHLYF	TGCAGCGTTGAGGGACATTTATACTTC
TRBV6-4	NA	few	TRBJ2-7	CASSTPRQNYEQYF	TGTGCCAGCAGTACGCCAAGACAGAACTACGAGCAGTACTTC
TRBV9	TRBD1	NA	TRBJ1-4	CASRKTGGFGEKLFF	TGTGCCAGCCGAAAGACAGGGGGCTTTGGTGAAAAACTGTTTTTT
TRBV6-5	NA	NA	TRBJ2-3	CASSRLAITDTQYF	TGTGCCAGCAGTCGGCTAGCGATCACAGATACGCAGTATTTT
TRBV27	TRBD1	NA	TRBJ1-2	CASRSTGYYGYTF	TGTGCCAGCAGATCGACAGGGTATTATGGCTACACCTTC
TRBV9	TRBD1	NA	TRBJ1-1	CASSVASQGGTEAFF	TGTGCCAGCAGCGTAGCGTCACAGGGGGGCACTGAAGCTTTCTTT
TRBV7-6	NA	NA	TRBJ1-6	CASSLARASGLISPLHF	TGTGCCAGCAGCTTAGCGCGAGCGTCCGGCCTAATCTCACCCCTCCACTTT
TRBV5-1	TRBD1	NA	TRBJ2-1	CASSLAGTGVNEQFF	TGCGCCAGCAGCTTGGCCGGGACAGGAGTCAATGAGCAGTTCTTC
TRBV2	NA	NA	TRBJ2-2	CASSVRNTGELFF	TGTGCCAGCAGTGTGCGTAACACCGGGGAGCTGTTTTTT
TRBV10-3	NA	NA	TRBJ2-7	CAISGREGEQYF	TGTGCCATCAGCGGCAGGGAAGGCGAGCAGTACTTC
TRBV7-8	NA	NA	TRBJ2-5	CASSPTSQETQYF	TGTGCCAGCAGCCCAACTAGCCAAGAGACCCAGTACTTC
TRBV19	TRBD1	NA	TRBJ2-6	CASSKGALGANVLTF	TGTGCCAGTAGTAAGGGGGCGCTTGGGGCCAACGTCCTGACTTTC
TRBV5-4	NA	once	TRBJ2-3	CATSSWDLTSTDTQYF	TGTGCCACCTCGAGTTGGGACTTAACTAGCACAGATACGCAGTATTTT
TRBV21-1	NA	NA	TRBJ1-5	CASSKGQFNQPQHF	TGTGCCAGCAGCAAAGGACAGTTCAATCAGCCCCAGCATTTT
TRBV6-1	TRBD2	NA	TRBJ2-1	CASATLAGALNEQFF	TGTGCCAGCGCAACACTAGCGGGAGCGCTGAATGAGCAGTTCTTC
TRBV9	TRBD2	NA	TRBJ2-3	CASSGQRGGTDTQYF	TGTGCCAGCAGCGGCCAGCGGGGGGGCACAGATACGCAGTATTTT
TRBV7-2	TRBD2	NA	TRBJ2-5	CASSLAGLDQETQYF	TGTGCCAGCAGCTTAGCTGGACTAGACCAAGAGACCCAGTACTTC
TRBV5-1	NA	NA	TRBJ2-7	CASSLFDEQYF	TGCGCCAGCAGCTTGTTCGACGAGCAGTACTTC
TRBV6-1	TRBD1	NA	TRBJ1-5	CASTRDRGLNQPQHF	TGTGCCAGCACCAGGGACAGGGGCCTCAATCAGCCCCAGCATTTT
TRBV28	NA	NA	TRBJ1-5	CAILPGPRGQPQHF	TGTGCCATCCTACCGGGACCCAGGGGTCAGCCCCAGCATTTT